The entry below gives a single T cell receptor beta chain sequence along with its context. This sample was included in a study of blood T cell repertoires in COVID-19. Turning to the study itself: PBMCs, B-cell-depleted T cells, or T cells were the source of the cDNA or gDNA that made up the material.

This table comes from immunoSEQ multiplex PCR, and its TCRdb copy is limited to in-frame clones, with some not included. The sample records fewer than 45,000 clones, approximately 86% being singletons. V was clipped by 6 bases and J by 1 base, with 9 bases between them. CDR1 is MNHEY and CDR2 is SMNVEV in the germline V gene (reference sequence). This CDR3 spans 13 amino acids. The TCR comes from a human donor in a cohort sampled during active COVID-19. Sample: peripheral blood. This sequence joins TRBV27 and TRBJ1-1; D gene unclear. CDR3 loop: CASRAQRNTEAFF. In nucleotides, the CDR3 is TGTGCCAGCAGAGCCCAACGGAACACTGAAGCTTTCTTT.